The T cell receptor (beta chain) under discussion was sequenced for a study of shared clonotypes between healthy human individuals. Repertoires were generated with immunoSEQ multiplex PCR, while TCRdb's copy carries only in-frame clones and drops some. The sample records about 2 million clones, roughly 95% being singletons. The V gene's germline CDR1 is GTSNPN and CDR2 SVGIG (reference sequence). Trimming removed 3 bases at V and 6 bases at J, with 15 bases between. This CDR3 spans 13 amino acids. Sequencing used naive CD4+ T cells sorted from blood. Described subset: CD45RA+ positively selected. The J gene is TRBJ2-7, the V gene TRBV30; maybe TRBD2 (6 bases). This sequence was found in a man younger than 30 in good health. DNA of the CDR3: TGTGCCTGGAGCCGGGACTTAGAATCCGAGCAGTACTTC. Translation: CAWSRDLESEQYF.